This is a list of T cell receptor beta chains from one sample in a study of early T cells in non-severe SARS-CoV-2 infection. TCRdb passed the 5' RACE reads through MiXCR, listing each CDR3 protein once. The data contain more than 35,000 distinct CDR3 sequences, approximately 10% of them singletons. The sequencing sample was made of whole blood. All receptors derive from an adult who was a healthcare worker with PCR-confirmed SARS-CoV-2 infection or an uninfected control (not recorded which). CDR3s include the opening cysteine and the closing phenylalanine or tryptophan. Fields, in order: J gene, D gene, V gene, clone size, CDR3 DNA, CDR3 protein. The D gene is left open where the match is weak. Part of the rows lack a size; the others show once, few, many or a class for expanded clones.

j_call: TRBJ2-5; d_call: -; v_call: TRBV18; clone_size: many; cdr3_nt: TGTGCCAGCTCGCCGCCGAAGCTCCGAGAGACCCAGTACTTC; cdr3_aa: CASSPPKLRETQYF
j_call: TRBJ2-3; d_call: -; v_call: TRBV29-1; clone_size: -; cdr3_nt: TGCAGCGTTGGGGTGTCGCTTAGCACAGATACGCAGTATTTT; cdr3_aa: CSVGVSLSTDTQYF
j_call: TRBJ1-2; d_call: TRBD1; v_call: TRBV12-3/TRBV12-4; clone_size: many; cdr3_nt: TGTGCCAGCAGTCTTACAGGGGCAGTGAGTGGCTACACCTTC; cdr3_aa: CASSLTGAVSGYTF
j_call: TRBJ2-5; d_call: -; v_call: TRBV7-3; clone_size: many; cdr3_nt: TGTGCCAGCAGCTTAAGGGTGGGGAAGACCCAGTACTTC; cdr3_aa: CASSLRVGKTQYF
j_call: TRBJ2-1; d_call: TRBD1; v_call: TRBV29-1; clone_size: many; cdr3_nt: TGCAGCGTCCAAACAGTGGACAGGGCGAATGAGCAGTTCTTC; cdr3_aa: CSVQTVDRANEQFF
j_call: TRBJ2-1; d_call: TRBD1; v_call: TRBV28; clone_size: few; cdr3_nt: TGTGCCAGCAGTTTACCCGAGCGACAGGGAAATTTTAGAAATGAGCAGTTCTTC; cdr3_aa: CASSLPERQGNFRNEQFF
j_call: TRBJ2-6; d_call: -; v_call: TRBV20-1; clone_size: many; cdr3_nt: TGCAGTGCCGTCGTAGGGGCCTCTGGGGCCAACGTCCTGACTTTC; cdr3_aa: CSAVVGASGANVLTF
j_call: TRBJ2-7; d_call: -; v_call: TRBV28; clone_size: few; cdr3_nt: TGTGCCAGCAGCTCCTTGAGAGCAGGAGAGCAGTACTTC; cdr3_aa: CASSSLRAGEQYF
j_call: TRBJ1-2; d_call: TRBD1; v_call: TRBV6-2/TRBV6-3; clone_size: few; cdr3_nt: TGTGCCAGCGAACCGGGACAGGGAGCGTTGGGCTACACCTTC; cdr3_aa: CASEPGQGALGYTF
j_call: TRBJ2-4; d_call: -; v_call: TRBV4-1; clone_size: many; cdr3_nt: TGCGCCAGCAGCCAAGATGATTTAGGGTTTGTCAAAAACATTCAGTACTTC; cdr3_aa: CASSQDDLGFVKNIQYF
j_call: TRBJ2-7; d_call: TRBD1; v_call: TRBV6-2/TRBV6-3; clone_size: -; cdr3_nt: TGTGCCAGCAGCAAAGGGACGTTGACAGGGGGCGAGCAGTACTTC; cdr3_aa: CASSKGTLTGGEQYF
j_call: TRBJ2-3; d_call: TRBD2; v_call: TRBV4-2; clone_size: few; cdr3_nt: TGTGCCAGCAGCCAAGAGCCGGGACTAGCGACAGATACGCAGTATTTT; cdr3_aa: CASSQEPGLATDTQYF
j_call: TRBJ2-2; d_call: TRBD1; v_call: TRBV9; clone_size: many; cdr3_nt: TGTGCCAGCAGCCCAACAGGGGGCGACACCGGGGAGCTGTTTTTT; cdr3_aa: CASSPTGGDTGELFF
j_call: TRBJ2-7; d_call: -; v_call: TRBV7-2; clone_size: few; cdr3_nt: TGTGCCAGCAGCTCGGTCCCAGGGTTCTCCTACGAGCAGTACTTC; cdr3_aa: CASSSVPGFSYEQYF
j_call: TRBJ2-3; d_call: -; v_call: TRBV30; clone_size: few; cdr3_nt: TGTGCCTGGAGTGGCAGCAGGCAGGACCCTTGGCAGGGGAGCACAGATACGCAGTATTTT; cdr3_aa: CAWSGSRQDPWQGSTDTQYF
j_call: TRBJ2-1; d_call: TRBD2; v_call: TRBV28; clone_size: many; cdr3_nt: TGTGCCAGCAGTTTACCGGGACTAGCGGGATTTTCCAATGAGCAGTTCTTC; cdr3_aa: CASSLPGLAGFSNEQFF
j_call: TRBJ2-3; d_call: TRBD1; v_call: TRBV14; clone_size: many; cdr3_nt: TGTGCCAGCAGCCCGAGGACAGGGGGCAAGACAGATACGCAGTATTTT; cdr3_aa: CASSPRTGGKTDTQYF
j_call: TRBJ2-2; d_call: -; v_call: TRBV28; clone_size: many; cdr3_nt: TGTGCCCACGACCGACTGTCCGGGGAGCTGTTTTTT; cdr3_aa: CAHDRLSGELFF
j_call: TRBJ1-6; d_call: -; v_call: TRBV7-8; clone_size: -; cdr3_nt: TGTGCCAGCAGCTTGGATAATAATTCACCCCTCCACTTT; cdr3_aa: CASSLDNNSPLHF
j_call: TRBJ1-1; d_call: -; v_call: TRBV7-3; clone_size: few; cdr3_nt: TGTGCCAGCAGCCGTGTTCGAAACACTGAAGCTTTCTTT; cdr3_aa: CASSRVRNTEAFF
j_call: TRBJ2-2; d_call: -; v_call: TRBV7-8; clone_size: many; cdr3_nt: TGTGCCACCACCTCCGTGGTAAAGAACACCGGGGAGCTGTTTTTT; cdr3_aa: CATTSVVKNTGELFF
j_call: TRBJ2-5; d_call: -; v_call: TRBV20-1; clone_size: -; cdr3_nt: TGCAGTGCTAGAGATCCCGGGAGTCACCTGGAGACCCAGTACTTC; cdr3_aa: CSARDPGSHLETQYF
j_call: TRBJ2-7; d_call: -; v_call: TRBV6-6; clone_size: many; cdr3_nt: TGTGCCAGCAGTTCCACCCTCCAGGGGGGATCCTACGAGCAGTACTTC; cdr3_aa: CASSSTLQGGSYEQYF
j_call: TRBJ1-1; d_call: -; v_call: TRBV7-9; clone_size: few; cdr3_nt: TGTGCCAGCAGACCTACCAGTGGGGGGAGTCAAGCTTTCTTT; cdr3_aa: CASRPTSGGSQAFF
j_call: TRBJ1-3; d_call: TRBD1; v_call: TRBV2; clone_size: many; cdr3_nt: TGTGCCAGCAGAGACAGGGGCTCTGGAAACACCATATATTTT; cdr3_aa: CASRDRGSGNTIYF
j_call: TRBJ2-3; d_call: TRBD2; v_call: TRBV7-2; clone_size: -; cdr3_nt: TGTGCCAGCAGCCTTACGGGGGGGGCAGATACGCAGTATTTT; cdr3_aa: CASSLTGGADTQYF
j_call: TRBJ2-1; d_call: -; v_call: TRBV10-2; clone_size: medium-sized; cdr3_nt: TGCGCCAGCAGTGGGCGGGACCGCTCCTACAATGAGCAGTTCTTC; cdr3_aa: CASSGRDRSYNEQFF
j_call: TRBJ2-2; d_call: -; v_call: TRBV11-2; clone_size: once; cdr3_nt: TGTGCCAGCAGCCCCCAGCGTCTAGCGCGGAACACCGGGGAGCTGTTTTTT; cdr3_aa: CASSPQRLARNTGELFF
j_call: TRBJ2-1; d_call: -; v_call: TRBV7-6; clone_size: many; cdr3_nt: TGTGCCAGCAGCTCCTTGGGGGGCGGGAGCTCCTACAATGAGCAGTTCTTC; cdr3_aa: CASSSLGGGSSYNEQFF
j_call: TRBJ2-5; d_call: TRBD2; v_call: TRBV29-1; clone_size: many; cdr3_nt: TGCAGCGTTGTTTCTAGCGGGAGGGCCCAAGAGACCCAGTACTTC; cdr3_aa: CSVVSSGRAQETQYF
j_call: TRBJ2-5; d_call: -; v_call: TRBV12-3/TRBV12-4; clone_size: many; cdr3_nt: TGTGCCAGCAGTACACCCGGGGGGCGTGGAGAGACCCAGTACTTC; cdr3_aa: CASSTPGGRGETQYF
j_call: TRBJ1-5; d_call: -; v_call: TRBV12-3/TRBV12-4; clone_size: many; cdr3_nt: TGTGCCAGCAGTTTAGCGGGTGGGTCTCTAGTATATAGCAATCAGCCCCAGCATTTT; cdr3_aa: CASSLAGGSLVYSNQPQHF
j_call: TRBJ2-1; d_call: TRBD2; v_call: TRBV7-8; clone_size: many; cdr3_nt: TGTGCCAGCAGCGTCTCCGGGACTAGCGGGAGGGCTGGTAATGAGCAGTTCTTC; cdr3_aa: CASSVSGTSGRAGNEQFF
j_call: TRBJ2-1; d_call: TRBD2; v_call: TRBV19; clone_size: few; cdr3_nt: TGTGCCAGTAGCGAGGGACTAGCGGTGAATGAGCAGTTCTTC; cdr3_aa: CASSEGLAVNEQFF
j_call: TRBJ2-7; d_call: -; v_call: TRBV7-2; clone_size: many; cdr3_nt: TGTGCCAGCAGCCAGAGCCAATACGAGCAGTACTTC; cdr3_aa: CASSQSQYEQYF
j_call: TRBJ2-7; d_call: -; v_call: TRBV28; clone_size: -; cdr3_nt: TGTGCCAGCAGTTTCAGGCCCTCTCGCGAGCAGTACTTC; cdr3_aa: CASSFRPSREQYF
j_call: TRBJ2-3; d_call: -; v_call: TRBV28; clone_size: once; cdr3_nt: TGTGCCAGCAGCATACAGGGCGCTGGCACAGATACGCAGTATTTT; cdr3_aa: CASSIQGAGTDTQYF
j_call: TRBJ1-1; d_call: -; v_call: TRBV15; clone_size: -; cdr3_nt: TGTGCCACCAGCAGAGAGGGGTGGACTGAAGCTTTCTTT; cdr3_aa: CATSREGWTEAFF
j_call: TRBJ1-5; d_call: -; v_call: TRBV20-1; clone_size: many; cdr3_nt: TGCAGTGCTAGAGATCTCCAGGGCAATCAGCCCCAGCATTTT; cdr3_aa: CSARDLQGNQPQHF
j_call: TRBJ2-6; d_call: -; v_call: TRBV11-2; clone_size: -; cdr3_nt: TGTGCCAGCAGCCCCTCCGGGGCCAACGTCCTGACTTTC; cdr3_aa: CASSPSGANVLTF
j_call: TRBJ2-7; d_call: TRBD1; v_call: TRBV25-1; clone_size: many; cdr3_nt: TGTGCCAGCAGTGAACTCCGGACAGGGGACCACGAGCAGTACTTC; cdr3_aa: CASSELRTGDHEQYF
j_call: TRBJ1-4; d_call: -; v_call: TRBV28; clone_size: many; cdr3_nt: TGTGCCAGCAGTTTAGCCGCCCCCGGGACTAATGAAAAACTGTTTTTT; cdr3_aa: CASSLAAPGTNEKLFF
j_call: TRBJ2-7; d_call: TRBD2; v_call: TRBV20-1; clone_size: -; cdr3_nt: TGCAGTGCCTCCGGGACTAGCGAGTCCGAGCAGTACTTC; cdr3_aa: CSASGTSESEQYF
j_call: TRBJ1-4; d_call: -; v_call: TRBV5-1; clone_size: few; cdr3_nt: TGCGCCAGCAGCATCGGGACGGCAACTAATGAAAAACTGTTTTTT; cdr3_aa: CASSIGTATNEKLFF
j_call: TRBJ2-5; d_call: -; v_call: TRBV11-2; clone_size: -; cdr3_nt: TGTGCCAGCAGCCCCCTTACAGAGACCCAGTACTTC; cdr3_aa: CASSPLTETQYF
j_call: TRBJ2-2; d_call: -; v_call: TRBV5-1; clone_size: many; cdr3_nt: TGCGCCAGCAGCTCCGGGACAAGTTTGGCCGGGGAGCTGTTTTTT; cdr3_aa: CASSSGTSLAGELFF
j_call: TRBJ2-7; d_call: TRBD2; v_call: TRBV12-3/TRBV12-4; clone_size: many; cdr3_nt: TGTGCCAGCAGTCCCCAGCCGGGGGGTAACTACGAGCAGTACTTC; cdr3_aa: CASSPQPGGNYEQYF
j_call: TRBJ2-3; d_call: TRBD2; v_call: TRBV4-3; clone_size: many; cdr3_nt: TGCGCCAGCAGCCAAAAGGGACTAGCGGTTTATAATTTAACAGATACGCAGTATTTT; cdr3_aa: CASSQKGLAVYNLTDTQYF
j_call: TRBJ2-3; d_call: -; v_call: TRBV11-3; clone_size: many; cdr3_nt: TGTGCCAGCAGCTTAGTAGGGCAGATCGCAGATACGCAGTATTTT; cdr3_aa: CASSLVGQIADTQYF
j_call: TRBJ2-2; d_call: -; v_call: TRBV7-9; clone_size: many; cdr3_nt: TGTGCCAGCAGCTTACCGACTACCCTCACCGGGGAGCTGTTTTTT; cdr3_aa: CASSLPTTLTGELFF
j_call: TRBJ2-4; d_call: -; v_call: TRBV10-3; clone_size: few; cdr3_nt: TGTGCCATCAGTGAAGATGGAAGCGGTTTGGCCAAAAACATTCAGTACTTC; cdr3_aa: CAISEDGSGLAKNIQYF
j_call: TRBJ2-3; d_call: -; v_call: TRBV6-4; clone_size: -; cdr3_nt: TGTGCCAGCAGTGACGCGAGGAACACAGATACGCAGTATTTT; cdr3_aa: CASSDARNTDTQYF
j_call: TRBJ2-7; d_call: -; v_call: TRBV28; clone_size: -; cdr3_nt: TGTGCCAGCAGTGACTATCGTAGCTCCTACGAGCAGTACTTC; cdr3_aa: CASSDYRSSYEQYF
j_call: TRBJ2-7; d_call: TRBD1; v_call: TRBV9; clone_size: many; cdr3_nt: TGTGCCAGCAGCGTAGCTGACGGACAGGGGGGGCCCTACGAGCAGTACTTC; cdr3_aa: CASSVADGQGGPYEQYF
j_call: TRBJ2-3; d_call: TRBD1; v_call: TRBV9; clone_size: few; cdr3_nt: TGTGCCAGCACCATGAGGGACAGGGGGCCAGATACGCAGTATTTT; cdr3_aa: CASTMRDRGPDTQYF
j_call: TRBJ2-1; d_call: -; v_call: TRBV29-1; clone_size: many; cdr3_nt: TGCAGCGTGTACAGGGTTGATGAGCAGTTCTTC; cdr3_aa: CSVYRVDEQFF